This T cell receptor (beta chain) is drawn from a study of cytomegalovirus exposure and HLA in healthy donors. Researchers ran the PCR with 60 Vbeta and 13 Jbeta primers. Measured with immunoSEQ multiplex PCR; TCRdb has only the in-frame clones, and not every one. The sample has roughly 140,000 clones, 82% seen once. V trimming: 7 bases; J trimming: 3 bases; junction bases outside the gene matches: 7. The CDR3 runs 14 residues. Germline loops: CDR1 MNHEY, CDR2 SMNVEV (reference sequence). Turning to this clone: Its target is not known.

Study outcomes and limitations: In a later analysis, approximately 18,000 TCR beta sequences were associated with HLA alleles at 0.05 false discovery rate. Previous analysis showed most TCR beta V segments were productive about 87% or about 30% of the time.

Sampled while nominally healthy, donors likely had unrecorded immune exposures. The rearrangement links TRBV27 to TRBJ2-3, with TRBD2 matching 7 bases. The sequenced sample was PBMCs. The clonotype was recovered from a male donor in good health and CMV-seronegative. The CDR3 DNA is TGTGCCAGCAACGGGGGAGGGGCGACAGATACGCAGTATTTT. Translation: CASNGGGATDTQYF.